This record concerns one T cell receptor (beta chain) sequence. The data derive from a study of shared clonotypes between healthy human individuals. V lost 6 bases and J lost 4, with 13 bases in between. Germline V gene sequence: CDR1 MNHNS, CDR2 SASEGT. There are 13 residues in the CDR3. Here immunoSEQ multiplex PCR was the method, and the copy in TCRdb shows in-frame clones only, minus some. The sample contains about 2.4 million clones, just over 90% of which appear only once. Sequencing was done on a sample of naive CD4+ T cells sorted from blood. Indicated subset: CD45RA+ positively selected. The V and J genes are TRBV6-1 and TRBJ2-7; possible D gene TRBD2, 6 bases. This receptor was identified in a man between 18 and 35 years old in good health. DNA of the CDR3: TGTGCCAGCAGGGGAGGCAGCACATACGAGCAGTACTTC. This sequence encodes CASRGGSTYEQYF.